These 7 T cell receptor beta chains share one sample of origin, sequenced in a study of cytomegalovirus exposure and HLA in healthy donors (dated by TCRdb to 2016 to 2017). The method behind the library was the immunoSEQ multiplex PCR assay. A mixture of 60 forward primers for TCR Vbeta segments and 13 reverse primers for TCR Jbeta segments was used in the multiplex PCR. In TCRdb, the immuneACCESS table is reduced to in-frame sequences with V and J assigned. These tables do not hold every clone; where another copy was compared, an unresolved V gene accounts for under half, and the others remain unexplained. The sample table shows tens of thousands of clones, and about four fifths are seen once. The top ten constitute 1.4% of the sample. Sequencing used PBMCs. These receptors originate from a female donor in good health and CMV-seronegative.

This clone was counted between two and nine times. The chain recombines TRBV5-1 with TRBJ1-4; D unresolved. From germline, CDR1 is SGHRS and CDR2 YFSETQ. The V gene lost 0 bases and the J gene lost 7 bases, with 10 bases spanning the gap. The CDR3 spans 14 residues. As DNA, the CDR3 is TGCGCCAGCAGCTTGGGACTAATCGGTGAAAAACTGTTTTTT. Amino acids: CASSLGLIGEKLFF.

CDR3 sequence (DNA): TGTGCCAGCAGCCGCGGGACAGGTTTTACATTCTTT. This encodes CASSRGTGFTFF. The chain couples TRBV5-4 to TRBJ1-1; 8 bases are a match to TRBD1. V was pared by 4 bases and J by 14 bases, with 10 bases of the junction left unmatched. Germline V lookup: CDR1 SGHNT, CDR2 YYREEE (reference sequence). This CDR3 is 12 amino acids long.

The V and J genes are TRBV2 and TRBJ1-4; D is ambiguous. Per germline, CDR1 SNHLY and CDR2 FYNNEI. CDR3 size: 14 residues. V was pared by 3 bases and J by 10 bases, with 15 bases between. Here the CDR3 DNA reads TGTGCCAGCAGTGATGCGGCAGCCGGCGGAAAACTGTTTTTT. This translates into CASSDAAAGGKLFF.

V and J are TRBV6-1 and TRBJ1-2; TRBD1 aligns across 9 bases. Germline CDR1 reads MNHNS; CDR2 reads SASEGT. The CDR3 spans 15 residues. The V gene end was trimmed by 4 bases and the J gene end by 4 bases; junction bases not matched to a gene: 7. The CDR3 loop reads CASSVVRQGVYGYTF. The CDR3 nucleotides are TGTGCCAGCAGTGTTGTCCGACAGGGGGTCTATGGCTACACCTTC.

The chain joins TRBV4-2 to TRBJ1-2, with a weak D call TRBD1 (5 bases). CDR1 is LGHNA, CDR2 YNFKEQ, per germline. CDR3 length: 15 amino acids. Trimming stripped 0 bases from V and 8 bases from J, with 16 bases between. CDR3 residues: CASSQESFRAVGYTF. DNA of the CDR3: TGTGCCAGCAGCCAAGAATCCTTCAGGGCAGTCGGCTACACCTTC.

A single count supports this clone. The chain has TRBV7-2 and TRBJ1-1; D is undetermined. V lost 5 bases and J lost 8, with 15 bases in between. This CDR3 has 13 residues. Germline assignment: CDR1 SGHTA and CDR2 FQGNSA. CDR3 DNA: TGTGCCAGCAGCGGTATGGGCAGGCCCGAAGCTTTCTTT. Protein: CASSGMGRPEAFF.

This clone was seen only once. The chain recombines TRBV4-3 with TRBJ2-4, with 9 bases aligning to TRBD1. J lost 2 bases, V lost 0 bases, and 11 bases had no gene match. Germline CDR1 is LGHNA and CDR2 is YSLEER. This CDR3 spans 19 amino acids. As DNA, the CDR3 is TGCGCCAGCAGCCAAGAGCACGGACAGGGGAAAGGAACCAAAAACATTCAGTACTTC. This gives the protein CASSQEHGQGKGTKNIQYF.